This passage covers 15 T cell receptor beta chains from one sample sequenced in a study of early T cells in non-severe SARS-CoV-2 infection. TCRdb reanalysed the 5' RACE reads using MiXCR and keeps one entry per CDR3 protein. The sample yields around 40,000 distinct CDR3 sequences, under 13% seen once. Material for sequencing was whole blood. The source is an adult who was a healthcare worker with PCR-confirmed SARS-CoV-2 infection or an uninfected control (not recorded which).

As DNA, the CDR3 is TGTGCCAGCAGTCCGGGGACTCTTCTAAGCAATCAGCCCCAGCATTTT. Protein product: CASSPGTLLSNQPQHF. This sequence joins TRBV12-3 or TRBV12-4 and TRBJ1-5; TRBD1 is a possible D gene (5 bases). The CDR3 runs to 16 residues. Trimming cost V 5 bases and J 1 base, with 15 bases left between them.

This clonotype was counted ten times or more. The chain joins TRBV7-2 to TRBJ2-7, with D perhaps TRBD1 or TRBD2 (6 bases each). This CDR3 contains 12 residues. Germline V lookup: CDR1 SGHTA, CDR2 FQGNSA. Trimming took 3 bases from V and 6 from J, leaving 9 bases between them. CDR3 sequence (DNA): TGTGCCAGCAGCTTTGGAGGGGGCGAGCAGTACTTC. Translating it yields CASSFGGGEQYF.

V and J are TRBV12-3 or TRBV12-4 and TRBJ1-6; 7 bases are shared with TRBD1. V was pared by 1 base and J by 3 bases, with 3 bases of the junction left unmatched. The length of the CDR3 is 16 residues. For the CDR3, the DNA is TGTGCCAGCAGTTTAGGCAGGGGGTTCTATAATTCACCCCTCCACTTT. Its protein is CASSLGRGFYNSPLHF.

This clonotype was seen a handful of times. The chain employs TRBV24-1 and TRBJ2-2, with 7 bases fitting TRBD1. The CDR3 runs 13 residues. Germline loops: CDR1 KGHDR, CDR2 SFDVKD. Unmatched junction bases numbered 3, after V lost 4 bases and J lost 8 bases. Written as DNA, the CDR3 is TGTGCCACCAGTGACCTGGACAGGGGGGAGCTGTTTTTT. This gives the protein CATSDLDRGELFF.

This clonotype was seen repeatedly, ten times or more. This chain joins TRBV20-1 and TRBJ1-5, with TRBD1 identical over 7 bases. The CDR3 covers 15 residues. Germline V gene lookup returns CDR1 DFQATT and CDR2 SNEGSKA (reference sequence). The V and J ends lost 5 bases and 4 bases, in that order; junction bases with no gene match: 11. CDR3 protein: CSALSRQGGNQPQHF. Written as DNA, the CDR3 is TGCAGTGCTTTAAGTCGACAGGGAGGGAATCAGCCCCAGCATTTT.

This rearrangement joins TRBV5-4 to TRBJ2-3; 8 bases line up with TRBD2. The CDR3 covers 17 residues. Trimming at V came to 3 bases and at J to 6 bases, leaving 15 bases not matched to a gene. Germline lookup yields CDR1 SGHNT and CDR2 YYREEE (reference sequence). This CDR3 is CASSSPQLAATGDTQYF. CDR3 coding DNA: TGTGCCAGCAGCTCCCCCCAACTAGCGGCCACAGGGGATACGCAGTATTTT.

This clonotype showed up just once. Since the CDR3 does not end with the conserved phenylalanine or tryptophan, this likely comes from a read error. The rearrangement links TRBV10-3 to TRBJ1-5; D not certain. The CDR3 is 17 residues long. The germline gives CDR1 ENHRY, CDR2 SYGVKD. V gave up 3 bases and J gave up 0 bases, with 15 bases separating them. CDR3 DNA sequence: TGTGCCATCAGTGAAGATCTGTCGGGGTATAGCAATCAGCCCCAGCATTCT. Protein product: CAISEDLSGYSNQPQHS.

The rearrangement joins TRBV5-1 to TRBJ1-6; D is unresolved. The CDR3 contains 14 residues. CDR1 is SGHRS and CDR2 is YFSETQ in the germline V gene. V lost 3 bases, J lost 8 bases, and 12 bases lay in between. CDR3 sequence: CASSSPRPDSPLHF. The CDR3 region has the DNA TGCGCCAGCAGCTCCCCCAGGCCCGATTCACCCCTCCACTTT.

The V call is TRBV4-3, the J call TRBJ2-2; D tentatively reads TRBD1 or TRBD2 (6 bases each). Germline V gene data show CDR1 as LGHNA and CDR2 as YSLEER. The germline V and J ends were trimmed by 5 bases and 5 bases, with 12 bases remaining between them. This CDR3 is built from 14 residues. The CDR3 bases are TGCGCCAGCAGCGTCACAGGGAGGACCGGGGAGCTGTTTTTT. It encodes CASSVTGRTGELFF.

This clonotype was seen ten or more times. V usage is TRBV3-1 and J usage is TRBJ1-5, with unresolved D. Germline CDR1 is LGHDT and CDR2 is YNNKEL (reference sequence). This CDR3 contains 15 residues. Trimming left V 4 bases short and J 4 bases short, with 14 bases between. The CDR3 here is CASSLSEVGNQPQHF. In DNA, the CDR3 is TGTGCCAGCAGCCTGTCGGAGGTCGGTAATCAGCCCCAGCATTTT.

There are many counts of this clonotype. The chain uses TRBV4-3 and TRBJ2-5; D call uncertain. Germline V gene lookup returns CDR1 LGHNA and CDR2 YSLEER. The V end lost 1 base, the J end lost 2 bases, and 5 bases lay between the germline ends. This CDR3 is 13 amino acids long. CDR3 residues: CASSQVQQETQYF. As DNA, the CDR3 is TGCGCCAGCAGCCAAGTACAGCAAGAGACCCAGTACTTC.

This clonotype was detected many times. V gene TRBV12-3 or TRBV12-4 combines with J gene TRBJ2-3; D not certain. The ends were cut back, 3 bases at V and 8 bases at J, with 12 bases in the middle. This CDR3 is built from 13 residues. CDR3 in amino acids: CASSLDSQITQYF. The CDR3 coding sequence is TGTGCCAGCAGTTTGGATTCCCAAATTACGCAGTATTTT.

This clonotype has a handful of counts. The chain uses TRBV7-9 and TRBJ1-3; a weak D match, TRBD1 (6 bases). The CDR3 spans 13 residues. Germline CDR1 reads SEHNR; CDR2 reads FQNEAQ (reference sequence). V was shortened by 5 bases and J by 9 bases, with 14 bases between the two germline ends. For the CDR3, the DNA is TGTGCCAGCAGCCAATTACAGGGTTTCACCATATATTTT. Its translation is CASSQLQGFTIYF.

J is TRBJ2-1 and V is TRBV6-5, with D maybe TRBD2 (7 bases). Trimming removed 7 bases from V and 6 bases from J, with 16 bases in between. The CDR3 is 14 amino acids. Germline CDR1 is MNHEY and CDR2 is SVGAGI. DNA of the CDR3: TGTGCCAGCACCGAGGGAGGGGGAGCCAATGAGCAGTTCTTC. As protein: CASTEGGGANEQFF.

As regards this clonotype: At one end, the junction sequence differs from germline, possibly due to a read error. This chain joins TRBV7-3 and TRBJ2-5; tentative D call: TRBD2 (5 bases). Germline-derived CDR1 and CDR2 are SGHTA and FQGTGA. The CDR3 consists of 13 residues. CDR3 bases: TGTGTCAGCAGCTTGGGGAGTCGAGAGACCCAGTACTTC. It specifies CVSSLGSRETQYF.